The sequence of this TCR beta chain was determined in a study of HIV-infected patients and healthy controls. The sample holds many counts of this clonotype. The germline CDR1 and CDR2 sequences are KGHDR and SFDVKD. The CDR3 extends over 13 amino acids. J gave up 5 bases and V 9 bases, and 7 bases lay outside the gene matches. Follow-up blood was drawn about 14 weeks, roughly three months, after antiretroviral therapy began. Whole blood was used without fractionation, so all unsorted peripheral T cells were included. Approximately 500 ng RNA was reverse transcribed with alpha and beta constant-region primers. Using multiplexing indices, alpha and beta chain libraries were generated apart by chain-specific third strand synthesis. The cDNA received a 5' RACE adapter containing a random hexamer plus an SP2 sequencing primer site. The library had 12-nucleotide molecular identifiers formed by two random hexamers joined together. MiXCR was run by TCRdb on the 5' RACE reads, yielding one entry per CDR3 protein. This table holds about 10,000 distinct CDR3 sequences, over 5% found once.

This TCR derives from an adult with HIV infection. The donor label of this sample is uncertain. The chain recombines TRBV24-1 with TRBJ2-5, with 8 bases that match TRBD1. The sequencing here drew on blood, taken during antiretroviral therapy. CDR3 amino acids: CATSDRGEETQYF. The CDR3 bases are TGTGCCACCTCCGACAGGGGAGAGGAGACCCAGTACTTC.